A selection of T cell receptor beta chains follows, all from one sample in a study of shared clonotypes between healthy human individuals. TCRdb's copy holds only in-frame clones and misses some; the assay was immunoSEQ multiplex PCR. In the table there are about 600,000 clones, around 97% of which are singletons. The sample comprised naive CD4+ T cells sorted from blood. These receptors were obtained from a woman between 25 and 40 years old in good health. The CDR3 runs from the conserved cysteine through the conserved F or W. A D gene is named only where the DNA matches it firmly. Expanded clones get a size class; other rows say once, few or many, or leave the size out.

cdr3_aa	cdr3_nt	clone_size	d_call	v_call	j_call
CASSILDDQPQHF	TGTGCCAGTAGTATACTGGATGATCAGCCCCAGCATTTT	-	-	TRBV19	TRBJ1-5
CASSLWLAARNNEQFF	TGTGCCAGCAGCTTGTGGCTAGCGGCACGGAACAATGAGCAGTTCTTC	once	TRBD2	TRBV5-4	TRBJ2-1
CASSPSGGRSYEQYF	TGCGCCAGCAGTCCTAGCGGGGGTAGATCCTACGAGCAGTACTTC	-	TRBD2	TRBV5-1	TRBJ2-7
CAAGTIRFMNTEAFF	TGTGCCGCTGGGACAATCCGGTTTATGAACACTGAAGCTTTCTTT	-	-	TRBV6-6	TRBJ1-1
CASSTGTEQNQPQHF	TGTGCCAGCAGTACCGGGACAGAGCAAAATCAGCCCCAGCATTTT	few	TRBD1	TRBV28	TRBJ1-5
CASKGAGRASYEQYF	TGTGCCAGCAAGGGCGCGGGGCGGGCCTCCTACGAGCAGTACTTC	-	-	TRBV28	TRBJ2-7
CAWSVQQVSYEQYF	TGTGCCTGGAGTGTACAGCAAGTATCCTACGAGCAGTACTTC	-	-	TRBV30	TRBJ2-7
CASSLVGNERSPLHF	TGTGCCAGCAGCTTAGTAGGAAACGAGCGATCACCCCTCCACTTT	-	-	TRBV7-8	TRBJ1-6
CASSPRNNEKLFF	TGTGCCAGCAGTCCCCGGAATAATGAAAAACTGTTTTTT	-	-	TRBV27	TRBJ1-4
CASSTLQWRGSRTDTQYF	TGTGCCAGCAGCACCCTTCAGTGGCGCGGGAGTAGGACAGATACGCAGTATTTT	-	TRBD2	TRBV7-9	TRBJ2-3
CASSLLSTVNTEAFF	TGTGCCAGCAGCTTACTCTCCACCGTGAACACTGAAGCTTTCTTT	-	-	TRBV11-2	TRBJ1-1
CSAPGGREGLGQETQYF	TGCAGCGCCCCCGGGGGACGGGAAGGGTTGGGGCAAGAGACCCAGTACTTC	-	-	TRBV29-1	TRBJ2-5
CASSEVAGGPGDTQYF	TGTGCCAGCAGTGAAGTAGCGGGAGGGCCGGGAGATACGCAGTATTTT	-	TRBD2	TRBV2	TRBJ2-3
CASSSRGGTGGISAFF	TGTGCCAGCAGCTCCCGGGGTGGGACAGGGGGGATATCGGCTTTCTTT	-	TRBD1	TRBV2	TRBJ1-1
CASSLTDSYEQYF	TGTGCCAGCAGCTTGACAGACTCCTACGAGCAGTACTTC	-	-	TRBV7-9	TRBJ2-7
CASSRQGQTINEKLFF	TGTGCCAGCAGCCGCCAAGGACAGACTATTAATGAAAAACTGTTTTTT	-	-	TRBV7-8	TRBJ1-4
CASSYSGLAQPQHF	TGTGCCAGCAGTTACTCAGGACTGGCTCAGCCCCAGCATTTT	-	-	TRBV6-5	TRBJ1-5
CASSLRMDSKGDEQFF	TGTGCCAGCAGCTTAAGGATGGACTCCAAGGGGGATGAGCAGTTCTTC	once	-	TRBV7-2	TRBJ2-1
CASSLVLDRGYGYTF	TGTGCCAGCAGCTTGGTATTGGACAGGGGCTATGGCTACACCTTC	-	TRBD1	TRBV5-5	TRBJ1-2
CASSSFAGETQYF	TGTGCCAGCAGCTCCTTTGCCGGAGAGACCCAGTACTTC	-	-	TRBV5-5	TRBJ2-5
CASSQGGKVNTEAFF	TGTGCCAGCAGCCAAGGAGGGAAGGTGAACACTGAAGCTTTCTTT	-	-	TRBV4-2	TRBJ1-1
CASSYRADTEAFF	TGTGCCAGCAGTTACAGGGCTGACACTGAAGCTTTCTTT	-	-	TRBV6-4	TRBJ1-1
CASSPQTGGNNSPLHF	TGTGCCAGCAGCCCCCAAACAGGAGGAAATAATTCACCCCTCCACTTT	-	-	TRBV7-8	TRBJ1-6
CASSESAEIYEQYF	TGCGCCAGCAGCGAGTCGGCCGAGATCTACGAGCAGTACTTC	once	-	TRBV5-1	TRBJ2-7
CASSFSAGGPGDTQYF	TGTGCCAGCAGTTTTTCAGCGGGAGGGCCGGGAGATACGCAGTATTTT	-	TRBD2	TRBV6-5	TRBJ2-3
CASSLERLTGDQPQHF	TGTGCCAGCAGCTTAGAACGGCTTACGGGGGACCAGCCCCAGCATTTT	-	-	TRBV7-8	TRBJ1-5
CASSLSRDKQETQYF	TGTGCCAGCAGTTTGTCTCGGGACAAACAAGAGACCCAGTACTTC	-	-	TRBV27	TRBJ2-5
CASSELYSYNEQFF	TGTGCCAGCAGTGAACTATACTCCTACAATGAGCAGTTCTTC	-	-	TRBV6-1	TRBJ2-1